The clone carrying this T cell receptor beta chain has more than one count but fewer than ten. The data derive from a study of blood T cell repertoires in COVID-19. Study information: Some COVID-19 samples were acute and others convalescent; all came from the United States, Italy and Spain. PBMCs, B-cell-depleted T cells, or T cells were the source of the cDNA or gDNA that made up the material.

In the original workflow: Scientists estimated how many nucleated cells there were by amplifying reference gene primers. Clones were read by immunoSEQ multiplex PCR, and TCRdb kept only the in-frame ones, dropping some. V, J and clone size reflect that table, while D and trimming were determined from the DNA. This table holds about 94,000 clones, about 80% found once. CDR3 length: 14 amino acids. Germline CDR1 and CDR2: SQVTM and ANQGSEA. Trimming removed 4 bases from V and 0 bases from J; junction bases left unmatched: 2. This clonotype was obtained from a human donor in a cohort sampled during active COVID-19. V and J are TRBV29-1 and TRBJ1-3; 8 nucleotides line up with TRBD1. Sequencing used peripheral blood. The CDR3 region is CSVGTGLSGNTIYF. In DNA, the CDR3 is TGCAGCGTTGGGACAGGGCTCTCTGGAAACACCATATATTTT. Together with reference TRBV29-1 and TRBJ1-3, the CDR3 gives the full variable domain: SAVISQKPSRDICQRGTSLTIQCQVDSQVTMMFWYRQQPGQSLTLIATANQGSEATYESGFVIDKFPISRPNLTFSTLTVSNMSPEDSSIYLCSVGTGLSGNTIYFGEGSWLTVV.